These 22 T cell receptor beta chains were all obtained from the same sample, sequenced in a study of shared clonotypes between healthy human individuals. This table comes from immunoSEQ multiplex PCR, and its TCRdb copy is limited to in-frame clones, with some not included. The sample carries roughly 2,500,000 clones, approximately 94% recorded once. Sample: naive CD4+ T cells from PBMCs. The subset here: CD45RA+ positively selected. Every receptor here comes from a young man in good health. Some clones in this sample may be carry-over from other donors' samples.

The V gene is TRBV28, the J gene TRBJ2-5; D call uncertain. This CDR3 region has 13 residues. Germline-derived CDR1 and CDR2 are MDHEN and SYDVKM. Deletions cut 6 bases from V and 2 bases from J, with 10 bases between. The CDR3 nucleotides are TGTGCCAGCAGAAGACCGGAACAAGAGACCCAGTACTTC. This sequence encodes CASRRPEQETQYF.

The genes are TRBV27 and TRBJ2-3, with 9 nucleotides matching TRBD2. V lost 2 bases to trimming and J lost 4 bases; unmatched junction nucleotides: 4. In germline, CDR1 is MNHEY, CDR2 SMNVEV (reference sequence). This CDR3 comprises 15 residues. CDR3: CASSLISGSADTQYF. The CDR3 region has the DNA TGTGCCAGCAGTTTAATTAGCGGGAGTGCAGATACGCAGTATTTT.

This sequence joins TRBV6-5 and TRBJ1-1, with TRBD1 matching over 7 bases. Germline CDR1 MNHEY, CDR2 SVGAGI. V was clipped by 4 bases and J by 7 bases; unmatched bases: 9. This CDR3 is 14 amino acids long. CDR3 in amino acids: CASSFNRGTGEAFF. The CDR3 nucleotides are TGTGCCAGCAGTTTCAACAGGGGCACTGGTGAAGCTTTCTTT.

This chain joins TRBV5-4 and TRBJ2-5; 10 bases match TRBD2. The CDR3 contains 15 residues. With V trimmed by 2 bases and J by 5 bases, 6 bases remained unmatched. Per germline, CDR1 SGHNT and CDR2 YYREEE (reference sequence). The CDR3: CASSLQAGGGETQYF. The CDR3 nucleotides are TGTGCCAGCAGCTTACAAGCGGGAGGGGGTGAGACCCAGTACTTC.

The genes are TRBV5-8 and TRBJ1-5, with 9 bases aligning to TRBD1. Germline CDR1 SGHTS, CDR2 YDEGEE. After removal of 0 bases from V and 1 base from J, the junction contained 5 bases not matched to a gene. This CDR3 has 17 amino acids. CDR3 bases: TGTGCCAGCAGCTTGGGGGACAGGGTTTTGAGCAATCAGCCCCAGCATTTT. It specifies CASSLGDRVLSNQPQHF.

The chain uses TRBV2 and TRBJ1-2; maybe TRBD1 (6 bases). This CDR3 region has 13 residues. The germline V gene has CDR1 SNHLY and CDR2 FYNNEI. The V gene lost 7 bases and the J gene lost 4 bases, with 13 bases spanning the gap. The CDR3 nucleotides are TGTGCCAGCACCTACAGGGTTAGCTATGGCTACACCTTC. Its protein product is CASTYRVSYGYTF.

The chain combines TRBV6-5 with TRBJ2-1; 7 bases align to TRBD2. Germline-derived CDR1 and CDR2 are MNHEY and SVGAGI. There are 16 residues in the CDR3. V shed 4 bases and J 6 bases; nucleotides not matched to a gene: 12. The CDR3 spells CASSSLTSRAINEQFF. CDR3 bases: TGTGCCAGCAGTTCCTTGACTAGCAGGGCTATCAATGAGCAGTTCTTC.

The chain has TRBV5-4 and TRBJ2-7; D gene uncertain. Germline CDR1 SGHNT, CDR2 YYREEE (reference sequence). The CDR3 extends over 14 amino acids. The V and J ends lost 0 bases and 5 bases respectively, with 12 bases between them. CDR3 sequence: CASSLGDPLHEQYF. DNA for the CDR3: TGTGCCAGCAGCTTGGGCGACCCTCTCCACGAGCAGTACTTC.

This clone was seen once. The chain recombines TRBV7-3 with TRBJ2-1, with 7 bases that match TRBD2. This CDR3 is 15 amino acids long. CDR1 is SGHTA, CDR2 FQGTGA, per germline. The trim removed 6 bases at V and 2 bases at J, leaving 7 bases unmatched. The CDR3, as DNA: TGTGCCAGCAGTTCTCAGGCGGGAGCCTACAATGAGCAGTTCTTC. Residues: CASSSQAGAYNEQFF.

The sample holds a few counts of this clone. This sequence joins TRBV5-6 and TRBJ2-2; D is perhaps TRBD1 or TRBD2 (5 bases each). Germline CDR1 reads SGHDT; CDR2 reads YYEEEE. The CDR3 has 14 residues. V was shortened by 3 bases and J by 5 bases, with 11 bases between the two germline ends. The CDR3 DNA sequence: TGTGCCAGCAGCTGGGACGGTGGGACCGGGGAGCTGTTTTTT. Translating it yields CASSWDGGTGELFF.

The rearrangement links TRBV6-1 to TRBJ2-1; D perhaps matches TRBD1 (5 bases). The CDR3 is 14 residues long. The germline V gene encodes CDR1 MNHNS and CDR2 SASEGT. V gave up 4 bases and J gave up 0 bases, with 7 bases separating them. CDR3 DNA sequence: TGTGCCAGCAGTGGGACAAACTCCTACAATGAGCAGTTCTTC. Encoded protein: CASSGTNSYNEQFF.

The rearrangement uses TRBV27 and TRBJ2-7; D might be TRBD2 (7 bases). The length of the CDR3 is 16 residues. V gave up 4 bases and J gave up 1 base, with 17 bases separating them. Germline V lookup: CDR1 MNHEY, CDR2 SMNVEV (reference sequence). The CDR3 DNA sequence: TGTGCCAGCAGTTCCCGGAGGGGGAGGGGGTCCTACGAGCAGTACTTC. The encoded protein is CASSSRRGRGSYEQYF.

The chain recombines TRBV28 with TRBJ1-6; maybe TRBD1 (5 bases). The germline V gene has CDR1 MDHEN and CDR2 SYDVKM. With 3 bases removed from V and 3 bases from J, the gap between germline ends came to 12 bases. This CDR3 region has 16 residues. The DNA of the CDR3 is TGTGCCAGCAGTTTTCCAGGGAGGGACTATAATTCACCCCTCCACTTT. Translation gives CASSFPGRDYNSPLHF.

The V and J genes are TRBV27 and TRBJ1-5; TRBD1 is a possible D gene (6 bases). V was trimmed by 4 bases and J by 7 bases, leaving 17 bases between them. Looked up from germline, CDR1 is MNHEY and CDR2 is SMNVEV (reference sequence). The CDR3 contains 15 residues. As DNA, the CDR3 is TGTGCCAGCAGTTCCCAGGGGTTGGGGAGCCAGCCCCAGCATTTT. It encodes CASSSQGLGSQPQHF.

This clone was counted once. The sample holds other DNA sequences that translate to the same CDR3. The rearrangement uses TRBV12-5 and TRBJ2-3; 11 nucleotides line up with TRBD2. The CDR3 is made up of 16 amino acids. After removal of 6 bases from V and 0 bases from J, the junction contained 5 bases not matched to a gene. Germline CDR1 LGHNT, CDR2 FRNRAP. CDR3 sequence: CASGPGLAASTDTQYF. Written as DNA, the CDR3 is TGTGCTAGTGGGCCGGGACTAGCGGCTAGCACAGATACGCAGTATTTT.

V is TRBV7-9 and J is TRBJ1-5, with D perhaps matching TRBD1 (6 bases). Deletions cut 5 bases from V and 7 bases from J, with 12 bases between. The CDR3 is 13 residues long. Germline assignment: CDR1 SEHNR and CDR2 FQNEAQ (reference sequence). CDR3 in amino acids: CASSTQGGQPQHF. As DNA, the CDR3 is TGTGCCAGCAGCACACAGGGTGGGCAGCCCCAGCATTTT. The full variable domain, with the rest looked up from reference TRBV7-9 and TRBJ1-5, is DTGVSQNPRHKITKRGQNVTFRCDPISEHNRLYWYRQTLGQGPEFLTYFQNEAQLEKSRLLSDRFSAERPKGSFSTLEIQRTEQGDSAMYLCASSTQGGQPQHFGDGTRLSIL.

This chain links TRBV6-1 with TRBJ1-1; D gene ambiguous. This CDR3 has 14 amino acids. CDR1 and CDR2 (germline): MNHNS, SASEGT. V lost 7 bases and J 0 bases, leaving 12 bases between the germline ends. The CDR3 DNA sequence: TGTGCCAGCACTCGGCAAGATTTGAACACTGAAGCTTTCTTT. Amino acid sequence: CASTRQDLNTEAFF.

This CDR3 reads CASSLGTLAGTGTDTQYF. The CDR3 DNA is TGTGCCAGCAGCTTAGGGACGTTGGCGGGGACAGGCACAGATACGCAGTATTTT. The chain employs TRBV11-2 and TRBJ2-3; D is perhaps TRBD1 (7 bases). V lost 1 base and J lost 1, with 18 bases in between. CDR1 is SGHAT and CDR2 is FQNNGV in the germline V gene. This CDR3 is built from 18 residues.

The chain carries TRBV18 and TRBJ2-7; 9 bases align to TRBD1. V shed 3 bases and J 5 bases; nucleotides not matched to a gene: 5. The CDR3 totals 14 residues. Germline CDR1 KGHSH, CDR2 LQKENI. CDR3 loop: CASSPRTGAHEQYF. For the CDR3, the DNA is TGTGCCAGCTCACCCCGGACAGGGGCCCACGAGCAGTACTTC.

The chain employs TRBV27 and TRBJ2-7; D is unclear. With 2 bases removed from V and 0 bases from J, the gap between germline ends came to 14 bases. Germline V gives CDR1 MNHEY, CDR2 SMNVEV (reference sequence). CDR3 length: 16 amino acids. The CDR3 DNA reads as TGTGCCAGCAGTTTACGACCCCCGCGAAGCTCCTACGAGCAGTACTTC. This sequence encodes CASSLRPPRSSYEQYF.

The chain uses TRBV6-1 and TRBJ2-7; 10 bases are shared with TRBD2. Trimming removed 10 bases from V and 7 bases from J; junction bases left unmatched: 7. This CDR3 has 12 amino acids. CDR1 and CDR2 (germline): MNHNS, SASEGT. The CDR3 DNA reads TGTGCCACTCAAGCGGGGGGGTGGGAGCAGTACTTC. Translation gives CATQAGGWEQYF.

For this clone: At one of its ends the junction is not consistent with the germline gene, which may arise from a read error. At the DNA level, this CDR3 is encoded by other sequences in the same sample as well. The chain carries TRBV7-9 and TRBJ2-5, with 7 positions matching TRBD1. CDR3 size: 13 residues. Germline V CDR1 and CDR2: SEHNR, FQNEAQ (reference sequence). The chain's CDR3 is CASSLGPGQRLDF. CDR3 bases: TGTGCCAGCAGCTTGGGCCCGGGACAGCGGTTGGACTTC.